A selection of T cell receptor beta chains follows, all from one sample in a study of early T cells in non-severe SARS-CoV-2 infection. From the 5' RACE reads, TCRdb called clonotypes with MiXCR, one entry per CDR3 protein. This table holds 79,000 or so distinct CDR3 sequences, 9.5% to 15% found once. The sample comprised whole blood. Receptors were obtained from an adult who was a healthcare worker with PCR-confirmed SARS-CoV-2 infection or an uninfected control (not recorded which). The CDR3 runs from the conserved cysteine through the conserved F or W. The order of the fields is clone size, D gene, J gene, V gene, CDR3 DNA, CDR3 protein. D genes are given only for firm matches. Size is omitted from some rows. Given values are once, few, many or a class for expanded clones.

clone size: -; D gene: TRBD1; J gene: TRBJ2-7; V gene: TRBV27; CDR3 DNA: TGTGCCAGCAAGAGACAGGGGAGGTCTCACGAGCAGTACTTC; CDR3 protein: CASKRQGRSHEQYF
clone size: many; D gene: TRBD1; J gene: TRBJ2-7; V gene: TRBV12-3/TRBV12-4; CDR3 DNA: TGTGCCAGCAGTTTAGGGACAGGGACCTACGAGCAGTACTTC; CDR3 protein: CASSLGTGTYEQYF
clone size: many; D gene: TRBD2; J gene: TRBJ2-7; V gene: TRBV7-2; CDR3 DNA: TGTGCCAGCAGCTTAGGAGGCCTAGCGGGGGGTACCACGCGCTACGAGCAGTACTTC; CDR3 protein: CASSLGGLAGGTTRYEQYF
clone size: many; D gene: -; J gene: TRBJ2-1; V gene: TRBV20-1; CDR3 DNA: TGCAGTGCTAGTCAAGGGTACAATGAGCAGTTCTTC; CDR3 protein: CSASQGYNEQFF
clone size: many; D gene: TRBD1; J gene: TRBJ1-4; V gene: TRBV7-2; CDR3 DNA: TGTGCCAGCAGCCAGACAGGGGGCGGGGAAAAACTGTTTTTT; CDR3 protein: CASSQTGGGEKLFF
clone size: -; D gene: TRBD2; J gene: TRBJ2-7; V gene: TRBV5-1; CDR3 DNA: TGCGCCAGCAGCCGCGGGACTAGCCCCTCCGAGCAGTACTTC; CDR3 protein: CASSRGTSPSEQYF
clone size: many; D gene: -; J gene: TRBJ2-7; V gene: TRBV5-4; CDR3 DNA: TGTGCCAGCAGCCTGGGGGACATTGTAAACGAGCAGTACTTC; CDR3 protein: CASSLGDIVNEQYF
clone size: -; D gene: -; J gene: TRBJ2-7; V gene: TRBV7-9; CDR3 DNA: TGTGCCAGCAGGCCGATCGGCCGTGGGGACGGGGACGAGCAGTACTTC; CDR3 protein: CASRPIGRGDGDEQYF
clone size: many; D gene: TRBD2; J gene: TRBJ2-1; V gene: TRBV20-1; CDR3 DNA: TGCAGTGCTAGGGATAGACTAGCGGGGTACAATGAGCAGTTCTTC; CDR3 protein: CSARDRLAGYNEQFF
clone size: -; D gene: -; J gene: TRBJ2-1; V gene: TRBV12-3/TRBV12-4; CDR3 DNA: TGTGCCAGCAGTACAAACTTACACAATGAGCAGTTCTTC; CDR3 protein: CASSTNLHNEQFF
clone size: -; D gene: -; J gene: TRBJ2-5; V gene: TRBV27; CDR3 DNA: TGTGCCAGCAGGGGGCAGGGCCAAGAGACCCAGTACTTC; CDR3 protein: CASRGQGQETQYF
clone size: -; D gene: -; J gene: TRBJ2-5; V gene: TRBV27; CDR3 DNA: TGTGCCAGCAGTTTACTAGGCGGAACTGGGGAGACCCAGTACTTC; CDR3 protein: CASSLLGGTGETQYF
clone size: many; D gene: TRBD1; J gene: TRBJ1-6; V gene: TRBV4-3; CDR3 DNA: TGCGCCAGCAGCCAAGGTTCAGGGGGGAATTCACCCCTCCACTTT; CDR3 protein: CASSQGSGGNSPLHF
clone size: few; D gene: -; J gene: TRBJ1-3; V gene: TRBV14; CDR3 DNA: TGTGCCAGCAGCCCCTGGGAGAGCTCTGGAAACACCATATATTTT; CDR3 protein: CASSPWESSGNTIYF
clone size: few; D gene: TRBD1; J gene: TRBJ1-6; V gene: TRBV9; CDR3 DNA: TGTGCCAGCAGCGAGGTGGACAGGGCTAATTCACCCCTCCACTTT; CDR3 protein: CASSEVDRANSPLHF
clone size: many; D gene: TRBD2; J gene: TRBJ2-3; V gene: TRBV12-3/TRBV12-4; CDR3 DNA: TGTGCCAGCAGTTTCTCCGGACTAGCGAACACAGATACGCAGTATTTT; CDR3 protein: CASSFSGLANTDTQYF
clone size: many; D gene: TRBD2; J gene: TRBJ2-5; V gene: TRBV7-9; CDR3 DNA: TGTGCCAGCAGCGCAGGGGGAAGCGGGAGGGCCGGCGAGACCCAGTACTTC; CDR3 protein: CASSAGGSGRAGETQYF
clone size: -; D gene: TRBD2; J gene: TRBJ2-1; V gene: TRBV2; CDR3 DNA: TGTGCCAGCAGTGAACTTAGCGGGGGATTGAAGCAGTTCTTC; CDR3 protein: CASSELSGGLKQFF
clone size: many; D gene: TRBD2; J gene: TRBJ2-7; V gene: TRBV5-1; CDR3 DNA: TGCGCCAGCAGCTTGACTAGCGGGTACTACGAGCAGTACTTC; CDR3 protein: CASSLTSGYYEQYF
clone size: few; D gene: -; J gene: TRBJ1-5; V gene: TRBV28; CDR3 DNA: TGTGCCAGCAGTTTATACCGTCAGCCCCAGCATTTT; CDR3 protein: CASSLYRQPQHF
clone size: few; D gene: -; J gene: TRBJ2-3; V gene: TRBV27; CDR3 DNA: TGTGCCAGCAGTTTATCCAGGGGTGTCGATACGCAGTATTTT; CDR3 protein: CASSLSRGVDTQYF
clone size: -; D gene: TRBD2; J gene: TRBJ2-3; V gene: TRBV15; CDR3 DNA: TGTGCCACCAGCTCCGGGACTAGCGGGCAGTATTTT; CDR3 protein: CATSSGTSGQYF
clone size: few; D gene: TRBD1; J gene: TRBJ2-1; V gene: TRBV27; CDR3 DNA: TGTGCCAGCAGTGTGATCCGGGACAGGGACTACAATGAGCAGTTCTTC; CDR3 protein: CASSVIRDRDYNEQFF
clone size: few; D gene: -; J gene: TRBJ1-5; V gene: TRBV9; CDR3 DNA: TGTGCCAGCAGCCCAGGATCGGGGAATAGCAATCAGCCCCAGCATTTT; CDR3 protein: CASSPGSGNSNQPQHF
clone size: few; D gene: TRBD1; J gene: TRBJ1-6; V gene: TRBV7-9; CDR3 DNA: TGTGCCAGCAGCTTTCATGGACAGGGGTCACCCCTCCACTTT; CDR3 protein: CASSFHGQGSPLHF
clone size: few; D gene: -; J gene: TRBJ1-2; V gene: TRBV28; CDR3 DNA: TGTGCCAGCAGTTTATATTCCCTGCAGGCCAACAGGAACTATGGCTACACCTTC; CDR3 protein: CASSLYSLQANRNYGYTF
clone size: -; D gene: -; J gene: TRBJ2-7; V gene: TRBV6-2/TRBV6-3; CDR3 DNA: TGTGCCAGCAGTGCGTCCTACGAGCAGTACTTC; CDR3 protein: CASSASYEQYF
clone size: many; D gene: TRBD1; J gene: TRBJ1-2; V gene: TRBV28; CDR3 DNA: TGTGCCAGCAGTTCACCGTCCCGGGACAGGGGGCTAAACTATGGCTACACCTTC; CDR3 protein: CASSSPSRDRGLNYGYTF
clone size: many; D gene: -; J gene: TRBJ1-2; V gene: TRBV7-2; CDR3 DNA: TGTGCCAGCAGCTTAGGAAGAGGGACCTATGGCTACACCTTC; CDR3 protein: CASSLGRGTYGYTF
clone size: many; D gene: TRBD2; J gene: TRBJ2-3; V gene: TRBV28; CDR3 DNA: TGTGCCAGCAGCTTTAGCGGGAGGGCGACAGATACGCAGTATTTT; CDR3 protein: CASSFSGRATDTQYF